One sample yielded the 10 T cell receptor beta chains listed below, sequenced in a study of OX40 agonist ivuxolimab in advanced cancers. The method was immunoSEQ multiplex PCR; TCRdb's version includes in-frame clones alone and lacks a portion of them. The sample yields tens of thousands of clones, about 86% seen once. The sample consisted of CD4+ or CD8+ T cells sorted from blood, taken in a trial of the OX40 agonist ivuxolimab. The receptors derive from an adult with an advanced solid tumor such as melanoma, head and neck, liver or kidney cancer.

A single count supports this clone. The rearrangement uses TRBV5-4 and TRBJ1-2; TRBD1 aligns across 7 bases. The germline gives CDR1 SGHNT, CDR2 YYREEE (reference sequence). J lost 12 bases, V lost 4 bases, and 18 bases had no gene match. This CDR3 is 15 amino acids long. This CDR3 reads CASSTTGTLPTRNTF. CDR3 in DNA: TGTGCCAGCAGCACGACAGGGACCCTCCCTACCCGGAACACCTTC.

The chain carries TRBV5-1 and TRBJ1-4, with 7 nucleotides matching TRBD1. The V and J ends lost 5 bases and 0 bases, in that order; junction bases with no gene match: 4. The CDR3 is 15 amino acids. Germline V gives CDR1 SGHRS, CDR2 YFSETQ. The CDR3, as DNA: TGCGCCAGCAGGGGACAGCTCGCAACTAATGAAAAACTGTTTTTT. Amino acids: CASRGQLATNEKLFF.

V and J are TRBV7-7 and TRBJ1-1, with unresolved D. The CDR3 extends over 19 amino acids. CDR1 is SSHAT, CDR2 FNYEAQ, per germline (reference sequence). V dropped 2 bases and J dropped 0 bases, with 22 bases sitting between them. The CDR3 loop reads CASSLIRQGQLLMNTEAFF. In nucleotides, the CDR3 is TGTGCCAGCAGCTTAATCCGCCAAGGGCAGCTCCTAATGAACACTGAAGCTTTCTTT.

The rearrangement uses TRBV5-1 and TRBJ1-4, with 7 bases fitting TRBD1. V lost 1 base, J lost 0 bases, and 6 bases stayed unmatched. Germline-derived CDR1 and CDR2 are SGHRS and YFSETQ. This CDR3 contains 17 residues. The CDR3 DNA reads as TGCGCCAGCAGCTTGCGTCAGGGGGGCCCAACTAATGAAAAACTGTTTTTT. Translation gives CASSLRQGGPTNEKLFF. The whole variable domain, filled in from reference TRBV5-1 and TRBJ1-4, reads KAGVTQTPRYLIKTRGQQVTLSCSPISGHRSVSWYQQTPGQGLQFLFEYFSETQRNKGNFPGRFSGRQFSNSRSEMNVSTLELGDSALYLCASSLRQGGPTNEKLFFGSGTQLSVL.

The V gene is TRBV28, the J gene TRBJ2-1, with TRBD2 identical over 11 bases. V was clipped by 4 bases and J by 7 bases; unmatched bases: 6. Germline V gives CDR1 MDHEN, CDR2 SYDVKM. This CDR3 contains 15 residues. Written as DNA, the CDR3 is TGTGCCAGCAGTTCCCTAGCGGGGGGACGAAATGAGCAGTTCTTC. Translating it yields CASSSLAGGRNEQFF.

The chain combines TRBV2 with TRBJ1-2, with TRBD1 as a possible D gene (5 bases). The CDR3 is 11 amino acids. Trimming removed 8 bases from V and 5 bases from J, with 9 bases in between. The germline V gene encodes CDR1 SNHLY and CDR2 FYNNEI. This CDR3 is CASSRAYGYTF. CDR3 nucleotides: TGTGCCAGCTCCAGGGCTTATGGCTACACCTTC. The variable domain in full, completed from reference TRBV2 and TRBJ1-2, reads EPEVTQTPSHQVTQMGQEVILRCVPISNHLYFYWYRQILGQKVEFLVSFYNNEISEKSEIFDDQFSVERPDGSNFTLKIRSTKLEDSAMYFCASSRAYGYTFGSGTRLTVV.

The V and J genes are TRBV5-1 and TRBJ2-1; 8 nucleotides agree with TRBD2. The CDR3 sequence is 15 residues long. V trimming: 4 bases; J trimming: 1 base; junction bases outside the gene matches: 4. Germline V gives CDR1 SGHRS, CDR2 YFSETQ. The CDR3: CASSRAGGSYNEQFF. The CDR3 DNA sequence: TGCGCCAGCAGCCGGGCGGGGGGTTCCTACAATGAGCAGTTCTTC. Full variable domain (outside the CDR3, taken from reference TRBV5-1 and TRBJ2-1): KAGVTQTPRYLIKTRGQQVTLSCSPISGHRSVSWYQQTPGQGLQFLFEYFSETQRNKGNFPGRFSGRQFSNSRSEMNVSTLELGDSALYLCASSRAGGSYNEQFFGPGTRLTVL.

This clone has just a few counts. The gene calls are TRBV18 and TRBJ1-1, with D possibly TRBD1 on 6 matching bases. With 5 bases removed from V and 11 bases from J, the gap between germline ends came to 15 bases. The CDR3 has 12 amino acids. CDR1 and CDR2 from the germline V gene are KGHSH and LQKENI. This CDR3 is CASSREGGLAFF. For the CDR3, the DNA is TGTGCCAGCTCAAGGGAAGGGGGATTGGCTTTCTTT.

The rearrangement uses TRBV18 and TRBJ1-1; 7 positions agree with TRBD1. This CDR3 has 14 amino acids. V was pared by 3 bases and J by 2 bases, with 3 bases of the junction left unmatched. The germline V gene has CDR1 KGHSH and CDR2 LQKENI. The CDR3 sequence is CASSPDRRNTEAFF. The CDR3 coding sequence is TGTGCCAGCTCACCGGACAGGAGAAACACTGAAGCTTTCTTT.

The rearrangement joins TRBV27 to TRBJ2-3; TRBD2 might be the D (6 bases). Germline-derived CDR1 and CDR2 are MNHEY and SMNVEV (reference sequence). Trimming removed 4 bases from V and 2 bases from J, with 10 bases in between. CDR3 length: 14 residues. The CDR3 region has the DNA TGTGCCAGCAGTTGGGGCGGGAACACAGATACGCAGTATTTT. Translated: CASSWGGNTDTQYF.